This TCR beta chain originates from a study of CD8+CD57+ T cells in acquired aplastic anemia. Patients who underwent sequencing had shown CD8+CD57+ cell expansion by flow cytometry. The germline V and J ends were trimmed by 6 bases and 2 bases, with 10 bases remaining between them. This CDR3 has 13 amino acids. The study profiled TCR beta VDJ and CDR3 using genomic DNA as template. One entry per CDR3 protein, called by TCRdb with MiXCR from the reads. The data hold some 170,000 distinct CDR3 sequences, with 40% to 55% observed a single time. Sequencing was done on a sample of sorted CD4+, CD8+, or CD8+CD57+ T cells (not recorded which) from PBMCs. The receptor was isolated from a human donor with aplastic anemia. V is TRBV12-3 or TRBV12-4 and J is TRBJ1-2, with D unresolved. The CDR3 region has the DNA TGTGCCAGCAGGGACCAGCCCAACTATGGCTACACCTTC. Translation: CASRDQPNYGYTF.